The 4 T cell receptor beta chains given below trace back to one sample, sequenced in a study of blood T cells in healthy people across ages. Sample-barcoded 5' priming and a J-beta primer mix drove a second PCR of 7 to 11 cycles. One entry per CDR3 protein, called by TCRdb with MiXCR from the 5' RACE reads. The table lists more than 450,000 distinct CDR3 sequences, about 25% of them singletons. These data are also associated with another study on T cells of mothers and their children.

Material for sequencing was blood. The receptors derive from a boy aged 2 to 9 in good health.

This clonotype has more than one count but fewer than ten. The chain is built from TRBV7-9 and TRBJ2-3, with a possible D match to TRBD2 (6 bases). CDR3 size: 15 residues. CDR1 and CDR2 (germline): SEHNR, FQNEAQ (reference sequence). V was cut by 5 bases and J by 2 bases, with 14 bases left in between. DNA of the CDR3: TGTGCCAGCAGCCCCCCGGGCGGGGACACAGATACGCAGTATTTT. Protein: CASSPPGGDTDTQYF.

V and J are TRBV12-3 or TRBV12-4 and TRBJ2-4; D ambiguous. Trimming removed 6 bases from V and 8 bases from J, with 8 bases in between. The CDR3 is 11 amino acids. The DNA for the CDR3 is TGTGCCAGCAGCCAAAAGCACATTCAGTACTTC. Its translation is CASSQKHIQYF.

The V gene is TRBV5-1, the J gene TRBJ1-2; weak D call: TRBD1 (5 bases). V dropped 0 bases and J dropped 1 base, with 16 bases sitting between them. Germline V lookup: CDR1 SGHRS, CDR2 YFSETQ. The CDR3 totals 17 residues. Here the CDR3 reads CASSLVTEGMGNYGYTF. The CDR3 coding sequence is TGCGCCAGCAGCTTGGTGACAGAGGGAATGGGTAACTATGGCTACACCTTC.

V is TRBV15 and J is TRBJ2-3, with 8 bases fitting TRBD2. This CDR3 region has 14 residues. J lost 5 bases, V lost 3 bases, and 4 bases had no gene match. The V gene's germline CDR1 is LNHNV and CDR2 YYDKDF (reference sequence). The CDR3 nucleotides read TGTGCCACCAGCAGTTGGAGCGGGAGAGATACGCAGTATTTT. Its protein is CATSSWSGRDTQYF. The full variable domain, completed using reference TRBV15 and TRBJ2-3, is DAMVIQNPRYQVTQFGKPVTLSCSQTLNHNVMYWYQQKSSQAPKLLFHYYDKDFNNEADTPDNFQSRRPNTSFCFLDIRSPGLGDTAMYLCATSSWSGRDTQYFGPGTRLTVL.